What follows are 8 T cell receptor beta chains derived from one specimen sequenced in a study of response to subunit inactivated influenza vaccine (dated by TCRdb to 2016 to 2019). Receptor libraries were prepared by RT-PCR. Sequenced using an Illumina HiSeq 2500. TCRdb handled the public reads itself, with Q25 trimming in fastp and clone calling in MiXCR, and kept productive beta chains. One record per CDR3 amino acid sequence lists the most common genes and DNA. In all, the sample holds more than 450,000 distinct CDR3 sequences, and over 9% of those were seen once. The ten largest clones capture 9.5% to 11% of the sample. The sample was also linked to a second study, of T cells expressing NK-cell markers. According to the second study: TCR beta cDNA libraries were made by 5'RACE template switching that added a universal primer site and unique molecular identifiers.

The specimen comprised PBMCs from blood, sampled on the day of vaccination. The source of these receptors is a man aged 50 to 59 who received an inactivated influenza vaccine. Donor details come from another sample of the same person, matched by shared clones.

This clonotype has more than one count but fewer than ten. The chain uses TRBV9 and TRBJ2-3; 7 positions match TRBD1. This CDR3 is built from 15 residues. Losses at the gene ends were 3 bases for V and 4 bases for J; bases not matched to a gene: 8. The germline V gene encodes CDR1 SGDLS and CDR2 YYNGEE. As DNA, the CDR3 is TGTGCCAGCAGCGAACAGGGGAAGGGGCCAGATACGCAGTATTTT. Its protein product is CASSEQGKGPDTQYF.

V usage is TRBV20-1 and J usage is TRBJ1-5; D gene ambiguous. Germline V gene lookup returns CDR1 DFQATT and CDR2 SNEGSKA (reference sequence). The CDR3 is 13 residues long. V lost 7 bases, J lost 3 bases, and 13 bases lay in between. The CDR3 loop is CSVGTDLNQPQHF. The CDR3 nucleotides read TGCAGTGTTGGCACGGACCTCAATCAGCCCCAGCATTTT.

This clonotype has ten or more counts. The chain recombines TRBV12-3 or TRBV12-4 with TRBJ1-4, with unresolved D. CDR3 length: 15 residues. Trimming removed 5 bases at V and 0 bases at J, with 10 bases between. CDR3 sequence: CASSTREATNEKLFF. The CDR3 region has the DNA TGTGCCAGCAGTACCCGGGAGGCAACTAATGAAAAACTGTTTTTT.

This clonotype occurred many times. V is TRBV12-5 and J is TRBJ2-2; D gene unclear. This CDR3 is built from 13 residues. Trimming left V 0 bases short and J 5 bases short, with 4 bases between. CDR1 and CDR2 from the germline V gene are LGHNT and FRNRAP. The CDR3 protein is CASGLVRTGELFF. DNA of the CDR3: TGTGCTAGTGGTTTGGTTCGGACCGGGGAGCTGTTTTTT.

This clonotype was recorded many times. The chain is built from TRBV5-6 and TRBJ1-1; D is unclear. The ends were cut back, 3 bases at V and 1 base at J, with 10 bases in the middle. Looked up from germline, CDR1 is SGHDT and CDR2 is YYEEEE. The CDR3 consists of 14 residues. The CDR3 DNA sequence: TGTGCCAGCAGCTCCCCGGACTGGAACACTGAAGCTTTCTTT. Protein: CASSSPDWNTEAFF.

This clonotype came up many times. The rearrangement uses TRBV30 and TRBJ2-7; 8 nucleotides align to TRBD1. The junction had 4 bases not matched to a gene; V was cut back by 0 bases and J by 3 bases. Germline-derived CDR1 and CDR2 are GTSNPN and SVGIG (reference sequence). This CDR3 contains 14 residues. The CDR3 sequence is CAWSVLQGGYEQYF. CDR3 sequence (DNA): TGTGCCTGGAGTGTACTACAGGGGGGCTACGAGCAGTACTTC.

This clonotype has more than one count but fewer than ten. The chain uses TRBV6-2 or TRBV6-3 and TRBJ2-1; weak D call: TRBD2 (8 bases). The CDR3 length is 19 residues. The germline V gene encodes CDR1 MNHEY and CDR2 SVGEGT. Trimming took off 5 bases at V and 3 bases at J, with 26 bases between the two ends. The CDR3 nucleotides read TGTGCCAGCAGTACCACAGGGGATGTACGGGGGGGCTTCTACAATGAGCAGTTCTTC. Protein product: CASSTTGDVRGGFYNEQFF.

There are a few counts of this clonotype. The chain has TRBV28 and TRBJ2-7; 12 nucleotides line up with TRBD2. The CDR3 contains 17 residues. V was pared by 3 bases and J by 0 bases, with 6 bases of the junction left unmatched. CDR1 is MDHEN and CDR2 is SYDVKM in the germline V gene. The CDR3 DNA follows: TGTGCCAGCAGTTTCTTGGAACTAGCGGGAGGCTCCTACGAGCAGTACTTC. Its protein is CASSFLELAGGSYEQYF.